This TCR beta chain was sequenced during a study of T cells in localized non-small cell lung cancer. TCRdb's copy holds only in-frame clones and misses some; the assay was immunoSEQ multiplex PCR. The sample consists of 2,000 or so clones, approximately 36% of them appearing once. Specimen: lung tumor tissue, collected before any cancer treatment. The receptors derive from a female donor at least 60 years old with stage I lung adenocarcinoma.

There are a few counts of this clone. The rearrangement links TRBV25-1 to TRBJ2-5; unclear D gene. CDR1 and CDR2 from the germline V gene are MGHDK and SYGVNS. This CDR3 contains 12 residues. Trimming stripped 3 bases from V and 6 bases from J, with 8 bases between. The CDR3 coding sequence is TGTGCCAGCAGTGACCAGGTCAAGACCCAGTACTTC. Its protein is CASSDQVKTQYF.